This T cell receptor (beta chain) stems from a study of lymphopenia after photon versus proton radiotherapy. Overall study findings and caveats: In patients who died, overall survival fell as post-nadir TCR diversity dropped more. Under photons, naive T cells and diversity fell while effector/memory populations rose. Post-nadir diversity loss with photons came from oligoclonal expansion, particularly CD8+ Temra cells. Authors raise, but do not show, better survival with proton therapy.

The V segment lost 2 bases and the J segment 7 bases; nucleotides outside the gene matches: 10. The CDR3 runs to 17 residues. Germline V gives CDR1 MNHEY, CDR2 SMNVEV (reference sequence). About this clone itself: What it recognizes is unknown.

Clones were read by immunoSEQ multiplex PCR, and TCRdb kept only the in-frame ones, dropping some. The profile shows about 70,000 clones, 85% to 95% of them singletons. Sequenced material: peripheral blood, taken from a patient treated with photon-based radiotherapy. V gene TRBV27 combines with J gene TRBJ2-2; 10 bases fit TRBD2. The sequence came from a woman aged 40 to 50 with cholangiocarcinoma. The CDR3 sequence: CASSLRASGSHVGELFF. The CDR3 bases are TGTGCCAGCAGTTTAAGAGCTAGCGGGAGTCATGTCGGGGAGCTGTTTTTT.